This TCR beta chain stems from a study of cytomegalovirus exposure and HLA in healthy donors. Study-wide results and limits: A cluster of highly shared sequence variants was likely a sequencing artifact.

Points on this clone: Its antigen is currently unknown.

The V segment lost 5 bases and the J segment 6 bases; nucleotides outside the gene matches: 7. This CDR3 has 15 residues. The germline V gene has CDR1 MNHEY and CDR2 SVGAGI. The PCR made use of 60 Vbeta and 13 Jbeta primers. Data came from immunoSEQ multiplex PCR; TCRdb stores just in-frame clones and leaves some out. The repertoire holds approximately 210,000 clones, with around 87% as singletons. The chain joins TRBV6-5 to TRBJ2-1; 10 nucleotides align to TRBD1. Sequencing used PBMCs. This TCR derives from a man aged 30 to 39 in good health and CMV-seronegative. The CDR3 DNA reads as TGTGCCAGCAGTAACCGACAGGGGGCCTCCAATGAGCAGTTCTTC. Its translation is CASSNRQGASNEQFF.